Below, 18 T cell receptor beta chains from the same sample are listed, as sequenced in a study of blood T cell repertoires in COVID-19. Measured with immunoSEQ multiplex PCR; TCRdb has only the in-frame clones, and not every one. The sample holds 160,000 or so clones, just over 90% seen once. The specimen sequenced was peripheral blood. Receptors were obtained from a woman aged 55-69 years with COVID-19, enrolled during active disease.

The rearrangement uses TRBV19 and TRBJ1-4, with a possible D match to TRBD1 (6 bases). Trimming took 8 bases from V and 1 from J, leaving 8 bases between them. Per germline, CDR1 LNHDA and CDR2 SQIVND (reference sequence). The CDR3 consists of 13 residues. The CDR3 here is CASGRGTNEKLFF. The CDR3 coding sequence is TGTGCCAGTGGCAGGGGAACTAATGAAAAACTGTTTTTT. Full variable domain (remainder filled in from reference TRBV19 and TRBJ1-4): DGGITQSPKYLFRKEGQNVTLSCEQNLNHDAMYWYRQDPGQGLRLIYYSQIVNDFQKGDIAEGYSVSREKKESFPLTVTSAQKNPTAFYLCASGRGTNEKLFFGSGTQLSVL.

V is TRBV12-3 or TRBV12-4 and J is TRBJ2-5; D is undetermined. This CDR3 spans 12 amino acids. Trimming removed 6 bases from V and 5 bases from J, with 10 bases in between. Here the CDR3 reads CASSLTSETQYF. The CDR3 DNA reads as TGTGCCAGCAGCTTGACATCCGAGACCCAGTACTTC.

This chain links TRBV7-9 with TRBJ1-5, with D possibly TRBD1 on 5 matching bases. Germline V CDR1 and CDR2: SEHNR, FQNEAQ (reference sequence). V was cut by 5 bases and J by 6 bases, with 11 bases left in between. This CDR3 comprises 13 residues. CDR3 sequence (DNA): TGTGCCAGCAGCCCCGGACAAGGTCAGCCCCAGCATTTT. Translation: CASSPGQGQPQHF.

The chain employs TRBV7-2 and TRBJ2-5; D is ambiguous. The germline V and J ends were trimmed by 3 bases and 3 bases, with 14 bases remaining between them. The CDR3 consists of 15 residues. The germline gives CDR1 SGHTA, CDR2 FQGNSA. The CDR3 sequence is CASSLWLRNEETQYF. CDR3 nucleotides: TGTGCCAGCAGCTTGTGGCTCAGGAATGAAGAGACCCAGTACTTC.

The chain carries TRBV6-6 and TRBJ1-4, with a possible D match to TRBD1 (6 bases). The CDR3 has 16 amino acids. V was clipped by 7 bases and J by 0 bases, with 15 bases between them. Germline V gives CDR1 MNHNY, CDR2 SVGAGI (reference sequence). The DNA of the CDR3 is TGTGCCAGCACCTACGGACAGTCTGCAACTAATGAAAAACTGTTTTTT. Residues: CASTYGQSATNEKLFF.

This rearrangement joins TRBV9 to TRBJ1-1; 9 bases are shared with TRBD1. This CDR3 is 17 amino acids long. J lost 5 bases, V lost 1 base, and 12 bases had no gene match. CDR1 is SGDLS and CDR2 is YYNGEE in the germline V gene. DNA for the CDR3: TGTGCCAGCAGCGTACTCCCAGGGACAGGGTTGGGGACTGAAGCTTTCTTT. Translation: CASSVLPGTGLGTEAFF.

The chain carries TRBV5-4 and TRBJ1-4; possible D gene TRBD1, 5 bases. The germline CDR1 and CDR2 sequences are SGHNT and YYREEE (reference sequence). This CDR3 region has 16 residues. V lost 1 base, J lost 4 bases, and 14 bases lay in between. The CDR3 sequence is CASSLKRGNGNEKLFF. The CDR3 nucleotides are TGTGCCAGCAGCTTGAAACGGGGGAATGGTAATGAAAAACTGTTTTTT.

The CDR3 spells CASSQTTQSYEQYF. The CDR3 nucleotides are TGTGCCAGCAGTCAGACGACACAATCCTACGAGCAGTACTTC. The chain recombines TRBV7-2 with TRBJ2-7, with unresolved D. V lost 6 bases and J 1 base, leaving 13 bases between the germline ends. Per the germline V gene, CDR1 is SGHTA and CDR2 is FQGNSA. The CDR3 has 14 amino acids.

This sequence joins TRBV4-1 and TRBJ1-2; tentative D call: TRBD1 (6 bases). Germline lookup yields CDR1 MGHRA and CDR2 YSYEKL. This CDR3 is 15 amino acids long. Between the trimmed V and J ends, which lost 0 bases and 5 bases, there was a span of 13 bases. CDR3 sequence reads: CASSQDNRDSYGYTF. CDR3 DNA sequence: TGCGCCAGCAGCCAAGATAACAGGGATTCATATGGCTACACCTTC.

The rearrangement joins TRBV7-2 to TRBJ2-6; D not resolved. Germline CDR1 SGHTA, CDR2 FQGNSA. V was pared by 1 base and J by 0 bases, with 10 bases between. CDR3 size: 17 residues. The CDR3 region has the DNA TGTGCCAGCAGCTTAGGCGTCACGTTCTCTGGGGCCAACGTCCTGACTTTC. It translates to CASSLGVTFSGANVLTF. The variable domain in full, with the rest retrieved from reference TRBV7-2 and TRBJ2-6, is GAGVSQSPSNKVTEKGKDVELRCDPISGHTALYWYRQSLGQGLEFLIYFQGNSAPDKSGLPSDRFSAERTGGSVSTLTIQRTQQEDSAVYLCASSLGVTFSGANVLTFGAGSRLTVL.

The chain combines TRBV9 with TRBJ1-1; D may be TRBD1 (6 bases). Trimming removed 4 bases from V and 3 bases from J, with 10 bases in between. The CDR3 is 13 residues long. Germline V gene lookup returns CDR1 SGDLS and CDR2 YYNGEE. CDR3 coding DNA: TGTGCCAGCAGCTTCCGGACAGACACTGAAGCTTTCTTT. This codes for CASSFRTDTEAFF.

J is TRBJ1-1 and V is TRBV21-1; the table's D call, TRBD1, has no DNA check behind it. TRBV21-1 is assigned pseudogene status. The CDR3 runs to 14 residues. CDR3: CASSNDSLNTEAFF. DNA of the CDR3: TGTGCCAGCAGCAACGACAGCTTGAACACTGAAGCTTTCTTT.

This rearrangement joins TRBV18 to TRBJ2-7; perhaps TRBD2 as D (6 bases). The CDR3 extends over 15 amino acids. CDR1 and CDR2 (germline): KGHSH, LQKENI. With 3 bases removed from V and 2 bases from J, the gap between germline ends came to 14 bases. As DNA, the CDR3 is TGTGCCAGCTCACCTGTGCGGGGCGTTACCTACGAGCAGTACTTC. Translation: CASSPVRGVTYEQYF.

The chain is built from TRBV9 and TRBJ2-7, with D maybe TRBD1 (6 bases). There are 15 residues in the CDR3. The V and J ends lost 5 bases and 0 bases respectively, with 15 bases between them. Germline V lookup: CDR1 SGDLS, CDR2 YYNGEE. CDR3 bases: TGTGCCAGCAGTCCCGGTCAGGGGCACTCCTACGAGCAGTACTTC. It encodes CASSPGQGHSYEQYF. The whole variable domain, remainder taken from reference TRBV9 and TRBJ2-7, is DSGVTQTPKHLITATGQRVTLRCSPRSGDLSVYWYQQSLDQGLQFLIQYYNGEERAKGNILERFSAQQFPDLHSELNLSSLELGDSALYFCASSPGQGHSYEQYFGPGTRLTVT.

The CDR3 is CASSARPSSGGPDTQYF. Written as DNA, the CDR3 is TGTGCCAGCAGCGCGAGGCCGAGTAGCGGGGGTCCAGATACGCAGTATTTT. The V gene is TRBV9, the J gene TRBJ2-3; 9 positions agree with TRBD2. The junction had 12 bases not matched to a gene; V was cut back by 3 bases and J by 4 bases. The CDR3 spans 17 residues. Germline V lookup: CDR1 SGDLS, CDR2 YYNGEE.

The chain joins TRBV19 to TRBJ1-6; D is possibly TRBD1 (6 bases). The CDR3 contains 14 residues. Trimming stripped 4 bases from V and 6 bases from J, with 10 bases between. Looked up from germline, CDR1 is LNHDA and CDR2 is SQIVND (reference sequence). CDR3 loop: CASSTLGGNSPLHF. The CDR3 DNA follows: TGTGCCAGTAGTACCCTAGGGGGTAATTCACCCCTCCACTTT. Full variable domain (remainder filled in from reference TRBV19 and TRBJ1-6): DGGITQSPKYLFRKEGQNVTLSCEQNLNHDAMYWYRQDPGQGLRLIYYSQIVNDFQKGDIAEGYSVSREKKESFPLTVTSAQKNPTAFYLCASSTLGGNSPLHFGNGTRLTVT.

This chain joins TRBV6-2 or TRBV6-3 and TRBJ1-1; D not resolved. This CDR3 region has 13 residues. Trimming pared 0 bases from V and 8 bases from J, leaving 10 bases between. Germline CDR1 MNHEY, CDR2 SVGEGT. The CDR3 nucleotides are TGTGCCAGCAGTTACTCGATCTCAGTCGAAGCTTTCTTT. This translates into CASSYSISVEAFF.

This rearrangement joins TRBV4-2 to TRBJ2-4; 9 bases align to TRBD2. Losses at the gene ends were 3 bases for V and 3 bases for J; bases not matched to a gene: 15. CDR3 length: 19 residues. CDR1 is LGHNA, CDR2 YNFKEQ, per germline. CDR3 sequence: CASSQGSGGLNVGKNIQYF. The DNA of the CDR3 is TGTGCCAGCAGCCAGGGCAGCGGGGGGCTCAACGTCGGCAAAAACATTCAGTACTTC.